This passage covers 10 T cell receptor beta chains from one sample sequenced in a study of blood T cells in healthy people across ages (dated by TCRdb to the mid-2010s). Library generation was performed with 5' RACE. The listed sequencing device is Illumina HiSeq 2500. The second PCR ran for about 6 to 11 cycles and used a J-beta primer mix along with a sample-barcoded 5' primer. Starting from the raw public reads, TCRdb applied fastp trimming at Q25, assembled clones with MiXCR and retained in-frame beta chains. Duplicate CDR3 protein sequences are folded into a single record with the most common DNA and genes. The sample table shows some 750,000 distinct CDR3 sequences, and about a fifth are seen once. Of the sample, roughly a fifth is held by the ten largest clones. The sample taken for sequencing was blood. Receptors were obtained from a man aged 70 or older in good health.

This clonotype was seen more than once but under ten times. The chain links TRBV6-4 to TRBJ2-3; 9 bases map to TRBD2. Germline V gene sequence: CDR1 MRHNA, CDR2 SNTAGT. The ends lost 3 bases at V and 2 bases at J; junction bases unmatched: 3. This CDR3 has 15 residues. In nucleotides, the CDR3 is TGTGCCAGCAGTGATAGCGGGAGACCCACAGATACGCAGTATTTT. It encodes CASSDSGRPTDTQYF.

The V and J genes are TRBV28 and TRBJ2-3; D unclear. Per germline, CDR1 MDHEN and CDR2 SYDVKM. V lost 4 bases and J lost 9, with 14 bases in between. This CDR3 is 13 amino acids long. As DNA, the CDR3 is TGTGCCAGCAGTTCGGCTCCCGTTGAAACGCAGTATTTT. It encodes CASSSAPVETQYF.

V gene TRBV20-1 combines with J gene TRBJ2-1; D is uncertain. V was shortened by 1 base and J by 0 bases, with 7 bases between the two germline ends. Germline CDR1 DFQATT, CDR2 SNEGSKA (reference sequence). This CDR3 has 14 amino acids. The CDR3 coding sequence is TGCAGTGCTAGAGTCGGATCCTCCTACAATGAGCAGTTCTTC. This encodes CSARVGSSYNEQFF.

The V call is TRBV20-1, the J call TRBJ2-7; no clear D. Near its end, the DNA agrees better with TRBJ2-1, so the J call may be wrong. The CDR3 is 12 amino acids. Germline values: CDR1 DFQATT, CDR2 SNEGSKA (reference sequence). CDR3 nucleotides: TGCAGTGCTAGATCAGGTTTCAGTGAGCAGTTCTTC. It translates to CSARSGFSEQFF.

V is TRBV6-1 and J is TRBJ1-1; D is unclear. CDR3 size: 13 residues. V shed 5 bases and J shed 1 base, with 8 bases lying between them. Germline CDR1 is MNHNS and CDR2 is SASEGT. Here the CDR3 reads CASSPTSNTEAFF. The CDR3 DNA reads as TGTGCCAGCAGTCCCACCTCGAACACTGAAGCTTTCTTT.

This CDR3 reads CASFPGKGADSMNTEAFF. The CDR3, as DNA: TGTGCCAGCTTCCCAGGGAAAGGGGCCGATTCCATGAACACTGAAGCTTTCTTT. The chain is built from TRBV6-1 and TRBJ1-1; TRBD1 is a possible D gene (5 bases). V was cut by 8 bases and J by 0 bases, with 25 bases left in between. The length of the CDR3 is 18 residues. The V gene's germline CDR1 is MNHNS and CDR2 SASEGT.

This chain uses TRBV20-1 with TRBJ2-1; TRBD2 matches at 7 bases. The end of the DNA fits TRBJ2-5 better, so the J call may be wrong. CDR1 is DFQATT, CDR2 SNEGSKA, per germline (reference sequence). The CDR3 runs 14 residues. The CDR3 here is CSARDTGTGGTQYF. The DNA of the CDR3 is TGCAGTGCTAGGGACACCGGGACGGGAGGGACCCAGTACTTC.

This clonotype came up many times. The rearrangement uses TRBV20-1 and TRBJ1-1, with a tentative D call TRBD1 (5 bases). The CDR3 is 12 amino acids. The germline V gene has CDR1 DFQATT and CDR2 SNEGSKA (reference sequence). As DNA, the CDR3 is TGCGGGGGAGAATCAGGGAACACTGAAGCTTTCTTT. This codes for CGGESGNTEAFF.

This clonotype was found a few times. This chain uses TRBV29-1 with TRBJ2-3; maybe TRBD1 (6 bases). V dropped 7 bases and J dropped 1 base, with 9 bases sitting between them. The CDR3 length is 12 residues. Germline V gene sequence: CDR1 SQVTM, CDR2 ANQGSEA. In DNA form, the CDR3 reads TGCAGCGCCGAGGGGGGCACAGATACGCAGTATTTT. This sequence encodes CSAEGGTDTQYF.

There are a few counts of this clonotype. The chain has TRBV20-1 and TRBJ1-5; the D is unclear. Looked up from germline, CDR1 is DFQATT and CDR2 is SNEGSKA (reference sequence). V lost 1 base to trimming and J lost 4 bases, with 14 bases between them. This CDR3 has 15 residues. CDR3 sequence reads: CSARGTLTGNQPQHF. CDR3 DNA sequence: TGCAGTGCTAGAGGTACCTTGACGGGAAATCAGCCCCAGCATTTT.